This record looks at one T cell receptor beta chain sequence and its context. Its antigen is not known. Because the CDR3's place on the DNA is in doubt, the DNA is left out and the CDR3 is given as listed by TCRdb. TCRdb's table, derived via immunoSEQ multiplex PCR, lists solely in-frame clones and lacks some. The sample lists 2,500,000 or so clones, about 92% seen once, with roughly 0.14% in the top ten. The data were taken from a study of shared clonotypes between healthy human individuals. CDR1 and CDR2 from the germline V gene are SNHLY and FYNNEI. Including both end residues, the CDR3 is 15 amino acids long. General study results and limits: Non-shared clonotypes had lower generation probabilities than clonotypes shared by all four sorted-subset donors.

The donors were all Caucasian adults (living in Nashville, Tennessee). The V and J genes are TRBV2 and TRBJ2-5; TRBD2 is the table's D call, not checked against the DNA. The TCR sequence derives from a man younger than 30 in good health. The sequencing input was naive CD4+ T cells sorted from blood. Subset defined: CD45RA+ positively selected. CDR3 protein: CASILGGLIGETQYF.